This T cell receptor (beta chain) was captured by sequencing in a study of Graves' ophthalmopathy and Graves' hyperthyroidism. The CDR3 is 14 residues long. Trimming shortened V by 7 bases and J by 0 bases, and 12 bases separated the two germline ends. Stable hyperthyroid donors showed no ophthalmopathy during 18 months follow-up. The hyperthyroidism patients, aged 18 to 65, had been newly diagnosed, with under 2 months' duration. Sampling over 8 ml of fresh peripheral blood provided the PBMCs. This clonotype was seen repeatedly, ten times or more. RNA transcripts yielded amplified TCR beta CDR3 regions. RT-PCR was first run with HTBI primers, then multiplex PCR in a second round. TCRdb re-called the multiplex PCR reads with MiXCR, one entry per CDR3 protein. Of roughly 420,000 distinct CDR3 sequences listed, under 25% were seen once; the top ten hold under 3%.

Sequences were obtained from peripheral blood. The source of this sequence is a woman aged 18-29 years with stable Graves' hyperthyroidism. The rearrangement uses TRBV12-3 or TRBV12-4 and TRBJ1-1; tentatively, D is TRBD1 (5 bases). The CDR3 coding sequence is TGTGCCAGCACCCCGGAACAGGTGAACACTGAAGCTTTCTTT. Its translation is CASTPEQVNTEAFF.